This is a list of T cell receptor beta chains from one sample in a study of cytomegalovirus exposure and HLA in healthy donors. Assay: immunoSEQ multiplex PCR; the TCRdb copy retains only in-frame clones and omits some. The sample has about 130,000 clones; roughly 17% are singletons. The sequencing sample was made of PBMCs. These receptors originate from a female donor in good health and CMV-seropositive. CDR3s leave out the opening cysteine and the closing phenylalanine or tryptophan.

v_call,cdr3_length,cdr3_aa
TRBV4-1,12,ASSQGGQPETQY
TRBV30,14,AWSVLSGGRGARQY
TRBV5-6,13,ASSFLGQGADEQF
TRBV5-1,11,ASSPKGENIQY
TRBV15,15,ATSRDPWGRSTDTQY
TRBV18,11,ASSGTQNTEAF
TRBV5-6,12,ASSQPAGSYEQY
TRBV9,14,ASSVGSETLSYEQY
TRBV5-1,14,ASSPKLAGTYNEQF
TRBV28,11,ASNRGGSALQF
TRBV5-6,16,ASSLSFLVSEMNTEAF
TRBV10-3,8,AISAETQY
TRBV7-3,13,ASSLSGLPNEKLF
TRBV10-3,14,AISESQGVSNQPQH
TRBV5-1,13,ASSLGLAGIDTQY
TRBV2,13,ASSYVITTSGSPR
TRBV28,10,ASSGQGETQY
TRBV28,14,ASSEYRGATNEKLF
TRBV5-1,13,ASSERDRNYNEQF
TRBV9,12,ASSVEGSGNTIY
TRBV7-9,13,ASSRVRTARYEQY
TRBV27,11,ASSSGSPYEQY
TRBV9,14,ASSVSGALHTGELF
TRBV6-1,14,ASSEQRDRESYEQY
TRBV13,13,ASSPETSGTYEQY
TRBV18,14,ASSPLSAANTGELF
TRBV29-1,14,SVVLAGGTSTDTQY
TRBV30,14,AWSRWEGTLSYEQY
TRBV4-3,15,ASSQEQAASGTDTQY
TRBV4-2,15,ASSSTDRGEVFEKLF
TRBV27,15,ASSSTRPSGRGYEQY
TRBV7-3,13,ASSPGASQRYEQY
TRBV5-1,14,ASSLGGLPFTDTQY
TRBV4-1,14,ASSQDKGLSGNTIY
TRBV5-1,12,ASSLGQGTSPLH